A selection of T cell receptor beta chains follows, all from one sample in a study of identical twins. TCRdb ran MiXCR on the 5' RACE reads and lists one entry per CDR3 protein. The sample includes 1.5 million or so distinct CDR3 sequences, less than 40% of them seen just once. Sequenced material: cord blood. The receptors derive from a newborn girl in good health. CDR3s include the opening cysteine and the closing phenylalanine or tryptophan. A D gene is named only where the DNA matches it firmly. For some rows the clone size is stated as once, few or many, or as a class when expanded; others skip it.

>13|-|TRBV11-2|TRBJ1-2|few
CASRTPQGYGYTF
TGTGCCAGCAGGACCCCCCAGGGCTATGGCTACACCTTC
>17|-|TRBV18|TRBJ2-7|-
CASSPPLFGGARYEQYF
TGTGCCAGCTCACCACCTTTGTTTGGGGGGGCCCGCTACGAGCAGTACTTC
>15|-|TRBV10-3|TRBJ1-6|-
CAISESAADNSPLHF
TGTGCCATCAGTGAGTCGGCAGCCGATAATTCACCCCTCCACTTT
>17|-|TRBV6-4|TRBJ1-5|once
CASSGPPQSTIVQPQHF
TGTGCCAGCTCCGGACCACCGCAGTCCACCATCGTGCAGCCCCAGCATTTT
>16|TRBD1|TRBV12-3/TRBV12-4|TRBJ1-5|-
CASSPGSGGLNQPQHF
TGTGCCAGCAGCCCCGGGTCAGGGGGCCTCAATCAGCCCCAGCATTTT
>15|-|TRBV6-1|TRBJ1-5|-
CASSEGGNGNQPQHF
TGTGCCAGCAGTGAGGGGGGGAATGGCAATCAGCCTCAGCATTTT
>16|-|TRBV27|TRBJ2-2|once
CASSPFRATNTGELFF
TGTGCCAGCAGCCCATTCCGGGCGACGAACACCGGGGAGCTGTTTTTT
>16|TRBD2|TRBV20-1|TRBJ2-1|few
CKGSQRGSRINNEQFF
TGCAAGGGGAGCCAGCGGGGGTCCCGAATTAACAATGAGCAGTTCTTC
>15|TRBD2|TRBV4-2|TRBJ2-1|few
CASSPPGLAGGLRFF
TGTGCCAGCAGCCCCCCCGGACTAGCGGGAGGACTTCGGTTCTTC
>13|-|TRBV24-1|TRBJ2-3|-
CATSGQPSDTQYF
TGTGCCACCAGTGGACAGCCCTCAGATACGCAGTATTTT
>14|-|TRBV10-3|TRBJ2-7|-
CAIIDPDRAYEQYF
TGTGCCATCATTGACCCCGACAGAGCCTACGAGCAGTACTTC
>15|-|TRBV12-3/TRBV12-4|TRBJ2-2|-
CASSPLRDYTGELFF
TGTGCCAGCAGCCCCTTGCGGGATTACACCGGGGAGTTGTTTTTT
>16|-|TRBV24-1|TRBJ2-3|few
CATSDYLTGSTDTQYF
TGTGCCACCAGTGATTACCTCACGGGGTCCACAGATACGCAGTATTTT
>16|-|TRBV6-1|TRBJ1-2|-
CASSGWTPHFNYGYTF
TGTGCCAGCAGTGGTTGGACCCCACACTTTAACTATGGCTACACCTTC
>15|TRBD1|TRBV5-1|TRBJ1-2|few
CASSFGQGRVYGYTF
TGCGCCAGCAGCTTCGGACAGGGGCGAGTCTATGGCTACACCTTC
>15|-|TRBV3-1|TRBJ2-7|many
CASSQESQGSNEQYF
TGTGCCAGCAGCCAAGAGTCGCAGGGTTCCAACGAGCAGTACTTC
>13|-|TRBV25-1|TRBJ1-2|many
CASSVGSNYGYTF
TGTGCCAGCAGTGTTGGATCTAACTATGGCTACACCTTC
>16|-|TRBV21-1|TRBJ2-3|-
CASTHPRRASTDTQYF
TGTGCCAGCACTCACCCCAGGCGGGCCAGCACAGATACGCAGTATTTT
>17|TRBD2|TRBV7-2|TRBJ2-3|-
CASSLVGSGANTDAQYF
TGTGCCAGCAGCTTAGTAGGGAGCGGGGCCAACACAGATGCGCAGTATTTT
>12|TRBD2|TRBV2|TRBJ2-7|-
CARGTSNYEQYF
TGTGCCAGAGGGACTAGCAATTACGAGCAGTACTTC
>14|-|TRBV27|TRBJ1-2|-
CASSLRWQGEGYTF
TGTGCCAGCAGTTTGAGGTGGCAGGGAGAAGGCTACACCTTC
>15|TRBD2|TRBV25-1|TRBJ2-3|-
CASSPTSVGTDTQYF
TGTGCCAGCAGTCCGACTAGCGTGGGCACAGATACGCAGTATTTT
>16|-|TRBV27|TRBJ1-5|few
CASSPFHGTPDQPQHF
TGTGCCAGCAGCCCCTTCCATGGGACACCCGATCAGCCCCAGCATTTT
>19|TRBD2|TRBV15|TRBJ2-1|-
CATLMRAGVAGSSYNEQFF
TGTGCCACCCTCATGCGGGCCGGGGTAGCGGGGAGCTCCTACAATGAGCAGTTCTTC
>11|TRBD2|TRBV29-1|TRBJ2-5|few
CSVVEGGQWYF
TGCAGCGTTGTTGAGGGAGGGCAGTGGTACTTC
>15|TRBD1|TRBV24-1|TRBJ2-5|-
CATSDGQGAGNEQYF
TGTGCCACCAGTGACGGACAGGGAGCCGGCAATGAGCAGTACTTC
>14|-|TRBV4-1|TRBJ2-7|-
CASSQYGRTYEQYF
TGCGCCAGCAGCCAATATGGACGGACCTACGAGCAGTACTTC
>15|-|TRBV4-1|TRBJ1-2|-
CASSQVPQNSYGYTF
TGCGCCAGCAGCCAGGTACCCCAGAACTCCTATGGCTACACCTTC
>17|-|TRBV2|TRBJ1-2|-
CASSGWQGISANYGYTF
TGTGCCAGCAGTGGCTGGCAGGGGATTTCTGCTAACTATGGCTACACCTTC
>13|-|TRBV20-1|TRBJ2-3|-
CSASRVSTDTQYF
TGCAGTGCTTCTAGAGTGAGCACAGATACGCAGTATTTT
>15|TRBD1|TRBV10-3|TRBJ1-1|-
CAISADRGGNTEAFF
TGTGCCATCAGTGCGGACAGGGGGGGGAACACTGAAGCTTTCTTT
>14|-|TRBV6-6|TRBJ2-1|few
CASGGPGDYNEQFF
TGTGCCAGCGGTGGGCCAGGGGATTACAATGAGCAGTTCTTC
>16|-|TRBV4-2|TRBJ1-2|many
CASSQDWRSADYGYTF
TGTGCCAGCAGCCAAGACTGGAGGTCGGCGGACTATGGCTACACCTTC
>15|TRBD2|TRBV29-1|TRBJ2-3|few
CSVRSGTSPTDTQYF
TGCAGCGTTCGTTCCGGGACTAGCCCCACAGATACGCAGTATTTT
>12|-|TRBV6-2/TRBV6-3|TRBJ1-2|few
CATASDNYGYTF
TGTGCCACCGCTTCAGATAACTATGGCTACACCTTC
>15|TRBD2|TRBV20-1|TRBJ2-5|few
CSARDVGRAPETQYF
TGCAGTGCTAGAGATGTCGGGAGGGCCCCAGAGACCCAGTACTTC
>17|TRBD2|TRBV5-1|TRBJ2-1|many
CASSYPESAGVTNEQFF
TGCGCCAGCAGCTACCCAGAGTCAGCGGGAGTTACCAATGAGCAGTTCTTC
>14|-|TRBV28|TRBJ1-4|few
CASSSQTTNEKLFF
TGTGCCAGCAGTTCGCAGACAACTAATGAAAAACTGTTTTTT
>11|-|TRBV6-6|TRBJ1-1|few
CASSYSSEAFF
TGTGCCAGCAGTTACTCGTCTGAAGCTTTCTTT
>18|-|TRBV21-1|TRBJ2-1|-
CASSKGGTAQISYNEQFF
TGTGCCAGCAGCAAAGGAGGGACAGCTCAAATCTCCTACAATGAGCAGTTCTTC
>15|-|TRBV6-1|TRBJ1-6|-
CASSEDRAANSPLHF
TGTGCCAGCAGTGAAGACAGGGCGGCAAATTCACCCCTCCACTTT